The rows below give T cell receptor beta chains drawn from one sample of a study of blood T cell repertoires in COVID-19. The protocol was immunoSEQ multiplex PCR, while the TCRdb copy is restricted to in-frame clones and leaves out a portion. The sample records about 190,000 clones, over 75% being singletons. The sample consisted of peripheral blood. The origin of the receptors is a man older than 75 with COVID-19, enrolled during active disease. CDR3s include the opening cysteine and the closing phenylalanine or tryptophan. D genes are given only for firm matches. Size is stated for part of the rows, as once, few or many counts, or as a class when the clone is expanded.

TRBV7-2,.,TRBJ2-3,once,CASSPQGSTDTQYF,TGTGCCAGCAGCCCCCAGGGTAGCACAGATACGCAGTATTTT
TRBV6-1,.,TRBJ2-3,.,CASSEYYGDTQYF,TGTGCCAGCAGTGAATACTACGGGGATACGCAGTATTTT
TRBV19,.,TRBJ1-6,.,CASSISRGGGSPLHF,TGTGCCAGTAGTATAAGTAGGGGAGGTGGTTCACCCCTCCACTTT
TRBV29-1,TRBD2,TRBJ2-4,.,CSVDPSGENIQYF,TGCAGCGTTGATCCTAGCGGGGAAAACATTCAGTACTTC
TRBV11-2,.,TRBJ2-7,.,CASSLVRETYEQYF,TGTGCCAGCAGCTTAGTCAGGGAAACCTACGAGCAGTACTTC
TRBV19,TRBD1,TRBJ2-3,.,CASSWDSRTDTQYF,TGTGCCAGTAGTTGGGACAGTCGCACAGATACGCAGTATTTT
TRBV7-3,.,TRBJ2-5,.,CASSLRGTPGETQYF,TGTGCCAGCAGTCTGAGGGGGACACCAGGGGAGACCCAGTACTTC
TRBV7-9,TRBD1,TRBJ1-1,.,CASSSDKYGTGLNTEAFF,TGTGCCAGCAGCTCAGATAAGTATGGGACAGGGTTGAACACTGAAGCTTTCTTT
TRBV21-1,.,TRBJ1-2,.,CATIKGQRLHF,TGTGCCACGATTAAGGGACAGCGCCTTCACTTC
TRBV7-2,TRBD1,TRBJ1-2,once,CASSWGTGPYGYTF,TGTGCCAGCAGCTGGGGGACAGGGCCCTATGGCTACACCTTC
TRBV5-1,.,TRBJ2-3,.,CASSRMIQADTQYF,TGCGCCAGCAGCCGGATGATTCAGGCAGATACGCAGTATTTT
TRBV4-1,.,TRBJ1-6,.,CASSQGYTLESLHF,TGCGCCAGCAGCCAAGGATATACCCTTGAGTCCCTCCACTTT
TRBV4-3,TRBD2,TRBJ2-5,.,CASSPHRLAKETQYF,TGCGCCAGCAGCCCCCACCGACTAGCGAAAGAGACCCAGTACTTC
TRBV25-1,.,TRBJ2-7,.,CASSGDTRYEQYF,TGTGCCAGCAGTGGAGACACCCGTTACGAGCAGTACTTC
TRBV10-3,TRBD1,TRBJ1-1,.,CAISGTGNTEAFF,TGTGCCATCAGTGGGACAGGGAACACTGAAGCTTTCTTT
TRBV21-1,.,TRBJ2-5,.,CASSIPGTGGLETQYF,TGTGCCAGCAGCATCCCCGGGACAGGGGGGCTAGAGACCCAGTACTTC
TRBV4-2,TRBD1,TRBJ1-1,.,CASSQAPSIGWTGGTEAFF,TGTGCCAGCAGCCAAGCCCCTAGTATCGGATGGACAGGGGGCACTGAAGCTTTCTTT
TRBV19,TRBD1,TRBJ1-2,.,CATMTGQGYGYTF,TGTGCCACTATGACGGGACAGGGGTATGGCTACACCTTC
TRBV7-2,.,TRBJ1-5,.,CASSLAVGGQPQHF,TGTGCCAGCAGCTTAGCGGTGGGAGGCCAGCCCCAGCATTTT
TRBV5-5,TRBD1,TRBJ2-7,once,CASSLGQGAWYEQYF,TGTGCCAGCAGCCTCGGACAGGGGGCATGGTACGAGCAGTACTTC
TRBV13,TRBD1,TRBJ2-4,.,CASSYRGDIQYF,TGTGCCAGCAGCTACAGGGGGGACATTCAGTACTTC
TRBV28,TRBD1,TRBJ2-7,.,CASSSLTGAYEQYF,TGTGCCAGCAGTTCCCTGACAGGGGCCTACGAGCAGTACTTC
TRBV28,.,TRBJ1-6,.,CASSLPPGASPYNSPLHF,TGTGCCAGCAGTTTACCCCCAGGGGCGAGTCCCTATAATTCACCCCTCCACTTT
TRBV10-2,TRBD1,TRBJ1-2,.,CASIPGTGGTERYGYTF,TGCGCCAGCATACCCGGGACAGGGGGGACTGAGAGGTATGGCTACACCTTC
TRBV28,.,TRBJ1-6,.,CASSPRGSGSPLHF,TGTGCCAGCAGTCCCAGGGGATCGGGATCACCCCTCCACTTT
TRBV3-1/TRBV3-2,TRBD1,TRBJ1-1,few,CASSQGQGRTEAFF,TGTGCCAGCAGCCAGGGACAGGGAAGGACTGAAGCTTTCTTT
TRBV15,.,TRBJ1-3,few,CATSRGGGVGNTIYF,TGTGCCACCAGCAGAGGGGGAGGGGTAGGAAACACCATATATTTT
TRBV19,.,TRBJ1-4,.,CASSRRGGIDEKLFF,TGTGCCAGTAGCCGGCGCGGGGGGATTGATGAAAAACTGTTTTTT
TRBV5-8,.,TRBJ1-5,.,CASSLVRFNQPQHF,TGTGCCAGCAGCTTGGTACGGTTCAATCAGCCCCAGCATTTT
TRBV27,TRBD2,TRBJ2-3,.,CASSLAGGLGDTQYF,TGTGCCAGCAGTTTAGCGGGGGGGTTAGGAGATACGCAGTATTTT
TRBV5-6,.,TRBJ1-4,.,CASSLRAGFVEKLFF,TGTGCCAGCAGCCTAAGGGCAGGGTTTGTTGAAAAACTGTTTTTT
TRBV4-1,TRBD2,TRBJ2-3,.,CASSRGGSADTQYF,TGCGCCAGCAGCCGCGGGGGATCGGCAGATACGCAGTATTTT
TRBV27,TRBD2,TRBJ2-7,.,CASGRLAGTYEQYF,TGTGCCAGCGGCCGACTAGCGGGGACCTACGAGCAGTACTTC
TRBV19,.,TRBJ2-6,.,CASSMQSGANVLTF,TGTGCCAGTAGTATGCAGTCCGGGGCCAACGTCCTGACTTTC
TRBV7-3,.,TRBJ1-5,.,CASSLAANQPQHF,TGTGCCAGCAGCTTGGCCGCCAATCAGCCCCAGCATTTT
TRBV7-3,TRBD2,TRBJ2-1,.,CASSLPRREPYNEQFF,TGTGCCAGCAGCTTACCTCGGCGGGAGCCCTACAATGAGCAGTTCTTC
TRBV4-1,.,TRBJ2-7,few,CASSQDPRGSYEQYF,TGCGCCAGCAGCCAAGACCCCAGGGGCTCCTACGAGCAGTACTTC
TRBV7-9,.,TRBJ1-4,.,CASSLEATAGGKLFF,TGTGCCAGCAGCTTAGAGGCGACGGCCGGAGGAAAACTGTTTTTT
TRBV13,TRBD1,TRBJ2-7,.,CASSLGTGFNEQYF,TGTGCCAGCAGCTTAGGGACAGGGTTCAACGAGCAGTACTTC
TRBV5-1,.,TRBJ2-5,few,CASSLLRGQETQYF,TGCGCCAGCAGCTTGCTCAGGGGCCAAGAGACCCAGTACTTC
TRBV7-8,.,TRBJ2-3,.,CASSLAGSGADTQYF,TGTGCCAGCAGCTTAGCGGGGTCAGGGGCAGATACGCAGTATTTT